Below, 7 T cell receptor beta chains from the same sample are listed, as sequenced in a study of blood T cell repertoires in COVID-19. Data came from immunoSEQ multiplex PCR; TCRdb stores just in-frame clones and leaves some out. The sample includes 42,000 or so clones, over 75% seen only once; the top ten take more than 30%. Source material: peripheral blood. The receptors shown here come from a man in his forties with active or convalescent COVID-19.

V gene TRBV11-3 combines with J gene TRBJ1-2; 8 bases match TRBD1. Per the germline V gene, CDR1 is SGHNT and CDR2 is YENEEA. The CDR3 loop spans 14 amino acids. V shed 3 bases, J shed 3 bases, and the junction held 3 bases outside the gene matches. Written as DNA, the CDR3 is TGTGCCAGCAGCTTGGACAGGGAGGACTATGGCTACACCTTC. It specifies CASSLDREDYGYTF.

The J gene is TRBJ2-5, the V gene TRBV11-1; tentative D call: TRBD1 (6 bases). Between the trimmed V and J ends, which lost 5 bases and 3 bases, there was a span of 13 bases. The CDR3 is made up of 14 amino acids. The germline V gene encodes CDR1 SGHAT and CDR2 FQDESV (reference sequence). This CDR3 is CASSPNRDKETQYF. CDR3 nucleotides: TGTGCCAGCAGCCCGAACCGGGACAAAGAGACCCAGTACTTC.

This clone was detected only a few times. The chain couples TRBV5-4 to TRBJ2-1, with TRBD1 matching 7 bases. Germline CDR1 is SGHNT and CDR2 is YYREEE (reference sequence). The CDR3 is made up of 17 amino acids. The ends lost 0 bases at V and 4 bases at J; junction bases unmatched: 10. The CDR3 reads CASSLGSGGPRYNEQFF. The CDR3 DNA reads as TGTGCCAGCAGCTTGGGCTCAGGGGGTCCAAGGTACAATGAGCAGTTCTTC.

V and J are TRBV6-2 or TRBV6-3 and TRBJ1-5, with D unclear. Between the trimmed V and J ends, which lost 5 bases and 0 bases, there was a span of 11 bases. The CDR3 has 15 residues. Germline V gene sequence: CDR1 MNHEY, CDR2 SVGEGT. In DNA, the CDR3 is TGTGCCAGCAGTCTCCCGGGGAATAGCAATCAGCCCCAGCATTTT. It translates to CASSLPGNSNQPQHF.

The chain has TRBV28 and TRBJ1-5; 8 bases map to TRBD1. The ends lost 5 bases at V and 0 bases at J; junction bases unmatched: 9. The CDR3 is made up of 17 amino acids. Germline V CDR1 and CDR2: MDHEN, SYDVKM. The CDR3 bases are TGTGCCAGCAGTCCCGACAGGGGCCTTTATAGCAATCAGCCCCAGCATTTT. Translation gives CASSPDRGLYSNQPQHF.

V is TRBV11-1 and J is TRBJ2-7, with D maybe TRBD1 (7 bases). CDR3 length equals 16 residues. Trimming removed 4 bases from V and 6 bases from J, with 22 bases in between. The germline gives CDR1 SGHAT, CDR2 FQDESV (reference sequence). The CDR3 coding sequence is TGTGCCAGCAGCTGGAGGGGGCAATTCTTCCAGGGCGAGCAGTACTTC. Translation: CASSWRGQFFQGEQYF. The full variable domain, its missing parts supplied by reference TRBV11-1 and TRBJ2-7, is EAEVAQSPRYKITEKSQAVAFWCDPISGHATLYWYRQILGQGPELLVQFQDESVVDDSQLPKDRFSAERLKGVDSTLKIQPAELGDSAMYLCASSWRGQFFQGEQYFGPGTRLTVT.

The chain links TRBV5-1 to TRBJ2-7; TRBD1 matches at 9 bases. V lost 5 bases and J lost 4; bases outside the gene matches: 7. The CDR3 runs 14 residues. Per the germline V gene, CDR1 is SGHRS and CDR2 is YFSETQ. The CDR3 protein is CASRDTGGLYEQYF. The CDR3, as DNA: TGCGCCAGCAGGGACACAGGGGGCCTGTACGAGCAGTACTTC.